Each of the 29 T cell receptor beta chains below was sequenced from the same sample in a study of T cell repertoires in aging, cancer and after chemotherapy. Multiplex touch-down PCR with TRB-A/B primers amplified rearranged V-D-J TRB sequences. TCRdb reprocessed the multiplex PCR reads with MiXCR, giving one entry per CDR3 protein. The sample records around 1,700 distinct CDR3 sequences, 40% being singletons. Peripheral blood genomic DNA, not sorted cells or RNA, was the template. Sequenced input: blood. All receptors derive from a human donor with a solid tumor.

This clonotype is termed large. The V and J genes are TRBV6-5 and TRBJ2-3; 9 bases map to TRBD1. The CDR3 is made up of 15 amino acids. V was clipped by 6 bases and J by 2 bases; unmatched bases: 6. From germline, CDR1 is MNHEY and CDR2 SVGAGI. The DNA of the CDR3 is TGTGCCAGCAGATACAGGACAGGGGTCACAGATACGCAGTATTTT. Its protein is CASRYRTGVTDTQYF.

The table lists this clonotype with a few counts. The CDR3 is CAISEKGYEQYF. CDR3 sequence (DNA): TGTGCCATCAGTGAGAAAGGGTACGAGCAGTACTTC. This chain connects TRBV10-3 to TRBJ2-7; D remains unclear. Germline assignment: CDR1 ENHRY and CDR2 SYGVKD. The CDR3 loop spans 12 amino acids. The ends were cut back, 2 bases at V and 4 bases at J, with 6 bases in the middle.

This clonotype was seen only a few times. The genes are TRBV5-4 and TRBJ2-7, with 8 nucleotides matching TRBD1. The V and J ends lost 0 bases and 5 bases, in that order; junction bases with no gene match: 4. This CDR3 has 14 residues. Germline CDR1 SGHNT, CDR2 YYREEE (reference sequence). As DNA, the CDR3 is TGTGCCAGCAGCTTGGGGGTCAGGGGGCACGAGCAGTACTTC. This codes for CASSLGVRGHEQYF.

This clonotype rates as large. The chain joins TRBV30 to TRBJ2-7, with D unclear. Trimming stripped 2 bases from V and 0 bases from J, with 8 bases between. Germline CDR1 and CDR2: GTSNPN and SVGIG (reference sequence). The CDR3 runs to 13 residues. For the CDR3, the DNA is TGTGCCTGGAGTTACTCCCCCTCCTACGAGCAGTACTTC. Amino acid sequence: CAWSYSPSYEQYF.

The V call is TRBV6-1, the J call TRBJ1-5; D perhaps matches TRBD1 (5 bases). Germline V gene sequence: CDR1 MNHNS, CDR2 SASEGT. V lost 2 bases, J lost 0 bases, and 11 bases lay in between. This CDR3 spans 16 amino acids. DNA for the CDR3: TGTGCCAGCAGTGAATACAAGGGGTATAGCAATCAGCCCCAGCATTTT. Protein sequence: CASSEYKGYSNQPQHF.

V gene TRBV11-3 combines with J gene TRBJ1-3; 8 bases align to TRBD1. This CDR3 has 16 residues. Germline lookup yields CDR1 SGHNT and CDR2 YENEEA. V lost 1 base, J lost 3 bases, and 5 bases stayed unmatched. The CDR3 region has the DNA TGTGCCAGCAGCTTAGCCCAGGGGGCACTTGGAAACACCATATATTTT. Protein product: CASSLAQGALGNTIYF.

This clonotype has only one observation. CDR3 sequence: CASSQQSQGVNEQFF. CDR3 nucleotide sequence: TGCGCCAGCAGCCAACAGAGTCAGGGGGTCAATGAGCAGTTCTTC. The J gene is TRBJ2-1, the V gene TRBV4-3, with 7 nucleotides matching TRBD1. The CDR3 runs to 15 residues. Germline V gene sequence: CDR1 LGHNA, CDR2 YSLEER. V lost 2 bases and J lost 6; bases outside the gene matches: 7.

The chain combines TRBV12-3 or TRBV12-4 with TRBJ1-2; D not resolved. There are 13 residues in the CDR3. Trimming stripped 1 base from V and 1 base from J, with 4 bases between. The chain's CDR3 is CASSLVSNYGYTF. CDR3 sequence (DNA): TGTGCCAGCAGTTTAGTCAGTAACTATGGCTACACCTTC.

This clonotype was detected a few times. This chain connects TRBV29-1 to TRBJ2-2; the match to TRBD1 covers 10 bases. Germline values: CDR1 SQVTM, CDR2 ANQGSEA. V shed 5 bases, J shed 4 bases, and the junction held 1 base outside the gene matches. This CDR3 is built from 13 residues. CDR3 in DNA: TGCAGCGTTCGGACAGGGGGCACCGGGGAGCTGTTTTTT. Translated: CSVRTGGTGELFF.

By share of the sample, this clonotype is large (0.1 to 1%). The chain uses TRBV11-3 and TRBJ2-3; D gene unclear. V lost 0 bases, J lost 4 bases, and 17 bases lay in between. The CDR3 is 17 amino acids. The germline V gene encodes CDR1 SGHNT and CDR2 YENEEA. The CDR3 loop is CASSLDGLDGWADTQYF. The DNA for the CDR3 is TGTGCCAGCAGCTTAGATGGGCTAGACGGTTGGGCAGATACGCAGTATTTT.

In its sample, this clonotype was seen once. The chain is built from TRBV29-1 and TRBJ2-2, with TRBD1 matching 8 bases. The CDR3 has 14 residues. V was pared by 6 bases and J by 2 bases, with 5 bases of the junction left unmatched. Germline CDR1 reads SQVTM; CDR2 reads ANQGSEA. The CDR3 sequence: CSVPGTGNTGELFF. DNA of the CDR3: TGCAGCGTGCCCGGGACAGGAAACACCGGGGAGCTGTTTTTT.

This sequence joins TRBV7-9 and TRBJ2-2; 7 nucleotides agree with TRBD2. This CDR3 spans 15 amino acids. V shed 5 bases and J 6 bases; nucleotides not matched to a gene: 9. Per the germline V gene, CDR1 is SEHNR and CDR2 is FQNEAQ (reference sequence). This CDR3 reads CASSRLAGASGELFF. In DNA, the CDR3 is TGTGCCAGCAGCCGACTAGCCGGGGCATCCGGGGAGCTGTTTTTT.

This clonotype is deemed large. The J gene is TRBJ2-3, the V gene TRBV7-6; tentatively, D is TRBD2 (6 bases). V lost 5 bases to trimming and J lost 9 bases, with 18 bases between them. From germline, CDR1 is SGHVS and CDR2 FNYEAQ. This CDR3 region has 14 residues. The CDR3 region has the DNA TGTGCCAGCAGCCTCAGCAGCGGGCAGTCGACGCAGTATTTT. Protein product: CASSLSSGQSTQYF.

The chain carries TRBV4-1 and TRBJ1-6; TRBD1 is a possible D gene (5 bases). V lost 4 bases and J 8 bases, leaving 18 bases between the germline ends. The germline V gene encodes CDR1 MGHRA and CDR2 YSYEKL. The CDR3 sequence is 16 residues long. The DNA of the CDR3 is TGCGCCAGCAGCCCAATAGGGAGACAGATGGATTCACCCCTCCACTTT. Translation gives CASSPIGRQMDSPLHF.

CDR3: CASSRPSQPQHF. The CDR3 region has the DNA TGTGCCAGCAGCCGACCTTCTCAGCCCCAGCATTTT. The rearrangement joins TRBV7-9 to TRBJ1-5; D ambiguous. The germline V and J ends were trimmed by 5 bases and 6 bases, with 8 bases remaining between them. This CDR3 is built from 12 residues. The germline CDR1 and CDR2 sequences are SEHNR and FQNEAQ (reference sequence).

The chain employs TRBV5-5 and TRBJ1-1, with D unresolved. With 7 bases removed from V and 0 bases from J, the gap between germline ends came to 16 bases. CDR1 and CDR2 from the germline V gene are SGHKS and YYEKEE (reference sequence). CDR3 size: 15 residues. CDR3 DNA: TGTGCCAGCCGCGAAAACCACCAGATGAACACTGAAGCTTTCTTT. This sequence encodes CASRENHQMNTEAFF.

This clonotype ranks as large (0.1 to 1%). The CDR3 region is CASSSTHRSQGAYNEQFF. CDR3 DNA sequence: TGTGCCAGCAGTTCTACTCACAGGTCCCAAGGAGCCTACAATGAGCAGTTCTTC. This chain uses TRBV6-5 with TRBJ2-1; a weak D match, TRBD1 (5 bases). The CDR3 is 18 residues long. With 4 bases removed from V and 2 bases from J, the gap between germline ends came to 21 bases. The germline CDR1 and CDR2 sequences are MNHEY and SVGAGI.

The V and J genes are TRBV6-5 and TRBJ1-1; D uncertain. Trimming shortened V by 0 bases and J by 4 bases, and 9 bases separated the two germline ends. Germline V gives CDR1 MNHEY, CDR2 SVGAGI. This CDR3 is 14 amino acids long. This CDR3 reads CASSYSIPGTEAFF. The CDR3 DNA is TGTGCCAGCAGTTACTCGATTCCTGGCACTGAAGCTTTCTTT.

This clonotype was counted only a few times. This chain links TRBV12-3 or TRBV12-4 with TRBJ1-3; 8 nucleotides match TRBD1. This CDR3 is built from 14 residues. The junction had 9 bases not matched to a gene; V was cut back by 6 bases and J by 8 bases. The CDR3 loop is CASSPQAGGDTIYF. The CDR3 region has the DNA TGTGCCAGCAGCCCACAGGCAGGGGGCGACACCATATATTTT.

DNA for the CDR3: TGTGCCAGCAGCTTAGAATTCAGCGGGCAGTCGACGCAGTATTTT. Translated: CASSLEFSGQSTQYF. The chain uses TRBV7-9 and TRBJ2-3, with D tentatively TRBD2 (6 bases). The CDR3 runs 15 residues. The V gene lost 1 base and the J gene lost 9 bases, with 17 bases spanning the gap. Germline-derived CDR1 and CDR2 are SEHNR and FQNEAQ (reference sequence).

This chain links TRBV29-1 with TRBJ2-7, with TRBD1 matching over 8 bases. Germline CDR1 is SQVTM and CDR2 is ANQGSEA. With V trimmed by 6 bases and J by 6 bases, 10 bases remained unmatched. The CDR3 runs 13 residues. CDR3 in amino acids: CSVEADRDSEQYF. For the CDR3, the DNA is TGCAGCGTCGAGGCGGACAGGGACAGCGAGCAGTACTTC.

Written as DNA, the CDR3 is TGTGCCAGCAGTCCCAGCGGGAGCTCCTACAATGAGCAGTTCTTC. Amino acids: CASSPSGSSYNEQFF. The chain has TRBV6-4 and TRBJ2-1, with 8 nucleotides matching TRBD2. Germline values: CDR1 MRHNA, CDR2 SNTAGT. The length of the CDR3 is 15 residues. V dropped 5 bases and J dropped 0; count of bases not matched to a gene: 3.

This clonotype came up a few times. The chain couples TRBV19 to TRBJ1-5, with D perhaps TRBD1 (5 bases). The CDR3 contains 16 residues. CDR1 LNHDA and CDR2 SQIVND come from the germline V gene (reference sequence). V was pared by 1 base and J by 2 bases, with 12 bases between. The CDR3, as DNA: TGTGCCAGTAGTATAGTTGGGGACGGAGGCAATCAGCCCCAGCATTTT. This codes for CASSIVGDGGNQPQHF.

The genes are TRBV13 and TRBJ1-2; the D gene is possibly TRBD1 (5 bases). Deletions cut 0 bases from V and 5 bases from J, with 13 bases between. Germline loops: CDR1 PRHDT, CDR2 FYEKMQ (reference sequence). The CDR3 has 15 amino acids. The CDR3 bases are TGTGCCAGCAGCTTAGGCCGTAGACAGACATATGGCTACACCTTC. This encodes CASSLGRRQTYGYTF.

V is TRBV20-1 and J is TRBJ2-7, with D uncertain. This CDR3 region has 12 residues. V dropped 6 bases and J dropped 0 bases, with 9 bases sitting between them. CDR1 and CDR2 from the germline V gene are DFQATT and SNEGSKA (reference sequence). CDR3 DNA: TGCAGTGCCAGGACCATCTCCTACGAGCAGTACTTC. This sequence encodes CSARTISYEQYF.

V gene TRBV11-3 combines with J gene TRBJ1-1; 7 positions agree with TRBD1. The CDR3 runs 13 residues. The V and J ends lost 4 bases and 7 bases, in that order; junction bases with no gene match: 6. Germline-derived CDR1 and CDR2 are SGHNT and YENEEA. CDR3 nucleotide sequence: TGTGCCAGCAGCTCGGGACAGAGCCTTGAAGCTTTCTTT. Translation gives CASSSGQSLEAFF. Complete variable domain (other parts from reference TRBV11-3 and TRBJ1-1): EAGVVQSPRYKIIEKKQPVAFWCNPISGHNTLYWYLQNLGQGPELLIRYENEEAVDDSQLPKDRFSAERLKGVDSTLKIQPAELGDSAVYLCASSSGQSLEAFFGQGTRLTVV.

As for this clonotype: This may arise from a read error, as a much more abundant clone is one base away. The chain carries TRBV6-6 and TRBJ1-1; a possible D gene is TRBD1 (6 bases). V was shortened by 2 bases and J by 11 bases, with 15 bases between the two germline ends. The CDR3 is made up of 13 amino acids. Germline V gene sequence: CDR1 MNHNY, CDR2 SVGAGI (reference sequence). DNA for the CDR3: TGTGCCAGCAGTTACCGGGGGGGCGCGGATGCTTTCTTT. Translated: CASSYRGGADAFF.

DNA for the CDR3: TGTGCCAGCAGTTTAGACACTAACACTGAAGCTTTCTTT. It specifies CASSLDTNTEAFF. The chain employs TRBV28 and TRBJ1-1, with D unresolved. The CDR3 sequence is 13 residues long. CDR1 is MDHEN, CDR2 SYDVKM, per germline. Deletions cut 2 bases from V and 2 bases from J, with 6 bases between.

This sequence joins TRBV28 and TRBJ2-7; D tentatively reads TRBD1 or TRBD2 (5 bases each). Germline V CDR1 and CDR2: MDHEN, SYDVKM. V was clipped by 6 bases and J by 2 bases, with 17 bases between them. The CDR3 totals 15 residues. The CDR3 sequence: CASSLQMGTAYEQYF. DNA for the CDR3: TGTGCCAGCAGCCTTCAGATGGGGACGGCCTACGAGCAGTACTTC.